Detailed here is one T cell receptor beta chain. What it recognizes is unknown. The data originate from a study of cytomegalovirus exposure and HLA in healthy donors. Overall study context: As an earlier analysis found, roughly 180 million T cells yielded about 120 million unique TCR beta sequences. Overall study findings and caveats: Earlier analysis looked at TCR beta V segments, and most were productive about 90% or about 30% of the time.

The PCR contained 60 Vbeta and 13 Jbeta primers. The assay was immunoSEQ multiplex PCR, and TCRdb's table has in-frame clones only and misses some. The table shows 140,000 to 150,000 clones, with roughly 70% occurring only once. Germline loops: CDR1 ENHRY, CDR2 SYGVKD. V shed 3 bases, J shed 2 bases, and the junction held 4 bases outside the gene matches. This CDR3 spans 16 amino acids. Each donor was nominally healthy when sampled (though unrecorded immune exposures were likely). The receptor's source is a woman aged 55-70 years in good health and CMV-seropositive. The gene calls are TRBV10-3 and TRBJ2-3; TRBD2 matches at 11 bases. Sequenced material: PBMCs. CDR3 protein: CAISDASGRNTDTQYF. Here the CDR3 DNA reads TGTGCCATCAGTGACGCTAGCGGGAGGAACACAGATACGCAGTATTTT.